The next 13 T cell receptor beta chains were all read from a single sample in a study of patients and donors after allogeneic stem cell transplantation (dated by TCRdb to the early 2020s). Libraries were prepared through RT-PCR. The instrument given in TCRdb is NextSeq 550. TCRdb reworked the public reads: Q25 trimming with fastp, MiXCR clone assembly, productive beta chains retained. Rows with one shared CDR3 protein collapse into an entry with the most common genes and DNA. A total of roughly 230,000 distinct CDR3 sequences appear in this sample, around 14% of them only once. The ten largest account for around a tenth of the sample. Sequencing used blood, either unsorted or a sorted T cell fraction (not recorded which). The receptor set was obtained from a human donor who was either an allogeneic HSCT recipient or a stem cell or donor lymphocyte infusion donor (not recorded which). It is not recorded whose cells these are; they may come from a transplant donor.

The genes are TRBV19 and TRBJ2-2; tentative D call: TRBD2 (6 bases). Germline V gene lookup returns CDR1 LNHDA and CDR2 SQIVND (reference sequence). V lost 9 bases and J lost 1, with 9 bases in between. This CDR3 contains 13 residues. For the CDR3, the DNA is TGTGCCAGCCCTAGCGAGAACACCGGGGAGCTGTTTTTT. The encoded protein is CASPSENTGELFF.

In its sample, this clonotype was seen many times. The rearrangement joins TRBV29-1 to TRBJ2-1, with 11 bases fitting TRBD2. The germline V gene encodes CDR1 SQVTM and CDR2 ANQGSEA. This CDR3 comprises 14 residues. J gave up 1 base and V 7 bases, and 3 bases lay outside the gene matches. CDR3 loop: CSAVAGGSYNEQFF. CDR3 DNA: TGCAGCGCCGTAGCGGGAGGGTCCTACAATGAGCAGTTCTTC.

The chain couples TRBV29-1 to TRBJ1-4; TRBD1 matches at 8 bases. CDR1 and CDR2 from the germline V gene are SQVTM and ANQGSEA. Losses at the gene ends were 7 bases for V and 8 bases for J; bases not matched to a gene: 9. The CDR3 loop spans 13 amino acids. The CDR3 DNA reads as TGCAGCGCCAGGGGGCCAGGGCACGAAAAACTGTTTTTT. This encodes CSARGPGHEKLFF.

This clonotype was observed at least ten times. The chain combines TRBV19 with TRBJ2-7; 10 nucleotides line up with TRBD2. The CDR3 spans 15 residues. The trim removed 4 bases at V and 9 bases at J, leaving 12 bases unmatched. Germline CDR1 reads LNHDA; CDR2 reads SQIVND (reference sequence). The DNA for the CDR3 is TGTGCCAGTAGTACGACTAGCGGGCTCCAACGCGGGCAGTACTTC. This sequence encodes CASSTTSGLQRGQYF.

The sample holds many counts of this clonotype. V gene TRBV18 combines with J gene TRBJ2-6; a weak D match, TRBD2 (5 bases). The CDR3 spans 20 residues. Germline values: CDR1 KGHSH, CDR2 LQKENI. The V and J ends lost 7 bases and 1 base respectively, with 26 bases between them. The CDR3 coding sequence is TGTGCCAGCTTCCCCCCCCCCGTTGTAGGACGGGGTTCTGGGGCCAACGTCCTGACTTTC. Translated: CASFPPPVVGRGSGANVLTF.

The rearrangement links TRBV29-1 to TRBJ2-7; TRBD1 is a possible D gene (6 bases). Trimming took 7 bases from V and 2 from J, leaving 15 bases between them. Looked up from germline, CDR1 is SQVTM and CDR2 is ANQGSEA. The CDR3 has 13 residues. The CDR3 bases are TGCAGCGCCATGACAGGCGCAACCTACGAGCAGTACTTC. As protein: CSAMTGATYEQYF.

This clonotype was observed many times. The chain combines TRBV19 with TRBJ1-2; D unclear. Germline-derived CDR1 and CDR2 are LNHDA and SQIVND (reference sequence). This CDR3 has 15 residues. Deletions cut 7 bases from V and 5 bases from J, with 20 bases between. In DNA, the CDR3 is TGTGCCAGTACCCAACCCGGGCCGCTTCAATATGGCTACACCTTC. Protein product: CASTQPGPLQYGYTF.

This clonotype has just a few counts. V and J are TRBV5-1 and TRBJ2-2, with TRBD2 matching over 7 bases. This CDR3 is 15 amino acids long. V gave up 3 bases and J gave up 3 bases; unmatched junction bases: 5. Per germline, CDR1 SGHRS and CDR2 YFSETQ. The CDR3 DNA reads as TGCGCCAGCAGCTCCCCGGGACTACACACCGGGGAGCTGTTTTTT. It yields the protein CASSSPGLHTGELFF.

This clonotype appeared a few times. This chain links TRBV20-1 with TRBJ2-3; 8 bases align to TRBD2. J was trimmed by 1 base and V by 5 bases; bases with no gene match: 5. Germline CDR1 is DFQATT and CDR2 is SNEGSKA (reference sequence). CDR3 length equals 14 residues. The CDR3, as DNA: TGCAGTGCTCAGAAACTAGCGGGCACAGATACGCAGTATTTT. It translates to CSAQKLAGTDTQYF.

This clonotype was seen a handful of times. This chain links TRBV5-6 with TRBJ1-2; 8 bases agree with TRBD1. Trimming took 0 bases from V and 5 from J; bases not matched to a gene: 6. This CDR3 contains 15 residues. In germline, CDR1 is SGHDT, CDR2 YYEEEE. CDR3 nucleotide sequence: TGTGCCAGCAGCTTGGAAACAGGGGGAGGATATGGCTACACCTTC. Translated, it gives CASSLETGGGYGYTF.

This clonotype was counted a few times. This rearrangement joins TRBV7-9 to TRBJ2-3; D unresolved. The germline V and J ends were trimmed by 5 bases and 8 bases, with 14 bases remaining between them. The germline V gene encodes CDR1 SEHNR and CDR2 FQNEAQ (reference sequence). CDR3 length: 13 residues. In nucleotides, the CDR3 is TGTGCCAGCAGCCTGACTGGCATCGGTACGCAGTATTTT. Its protein is CASSLTGIGTQYF.

This clonotype was counted ten times or more. The chain combines TRBV7-8 with TRBJ2-7, with D unclear. V shed 2 bases and J shed 0 bases, with 14 bases lying between them. This CDR3 is 16 amino acids long. CDR1 is SGHVS, CDR2 FQNEAQ, per germline. The CDR3 DNA sequence: TGTGCCAGCAGCTTAAGCCGGGTATCCATCTCCTACGAGCAGTACTTC. Protein: CASSLSRVSISYEQYF.

This clonotype was detected only a few times. The CDR3 DNA follows: TGTGCCAGCAGTTTTAACCAGAAGATGAACACTGAAGCTTTCTTT. It codes for CASSFNQKMNTEAFF. The rearrangement links TRBV27 to TRBJ1-1; D ambiguous. V lost 3 bases, J lost 0 bases, and 11 bases lay in between. Per germline, CDR1 MNHEY and CDR2 SMNVEV (reference sequence). This CDR3 has 15 amino acids.